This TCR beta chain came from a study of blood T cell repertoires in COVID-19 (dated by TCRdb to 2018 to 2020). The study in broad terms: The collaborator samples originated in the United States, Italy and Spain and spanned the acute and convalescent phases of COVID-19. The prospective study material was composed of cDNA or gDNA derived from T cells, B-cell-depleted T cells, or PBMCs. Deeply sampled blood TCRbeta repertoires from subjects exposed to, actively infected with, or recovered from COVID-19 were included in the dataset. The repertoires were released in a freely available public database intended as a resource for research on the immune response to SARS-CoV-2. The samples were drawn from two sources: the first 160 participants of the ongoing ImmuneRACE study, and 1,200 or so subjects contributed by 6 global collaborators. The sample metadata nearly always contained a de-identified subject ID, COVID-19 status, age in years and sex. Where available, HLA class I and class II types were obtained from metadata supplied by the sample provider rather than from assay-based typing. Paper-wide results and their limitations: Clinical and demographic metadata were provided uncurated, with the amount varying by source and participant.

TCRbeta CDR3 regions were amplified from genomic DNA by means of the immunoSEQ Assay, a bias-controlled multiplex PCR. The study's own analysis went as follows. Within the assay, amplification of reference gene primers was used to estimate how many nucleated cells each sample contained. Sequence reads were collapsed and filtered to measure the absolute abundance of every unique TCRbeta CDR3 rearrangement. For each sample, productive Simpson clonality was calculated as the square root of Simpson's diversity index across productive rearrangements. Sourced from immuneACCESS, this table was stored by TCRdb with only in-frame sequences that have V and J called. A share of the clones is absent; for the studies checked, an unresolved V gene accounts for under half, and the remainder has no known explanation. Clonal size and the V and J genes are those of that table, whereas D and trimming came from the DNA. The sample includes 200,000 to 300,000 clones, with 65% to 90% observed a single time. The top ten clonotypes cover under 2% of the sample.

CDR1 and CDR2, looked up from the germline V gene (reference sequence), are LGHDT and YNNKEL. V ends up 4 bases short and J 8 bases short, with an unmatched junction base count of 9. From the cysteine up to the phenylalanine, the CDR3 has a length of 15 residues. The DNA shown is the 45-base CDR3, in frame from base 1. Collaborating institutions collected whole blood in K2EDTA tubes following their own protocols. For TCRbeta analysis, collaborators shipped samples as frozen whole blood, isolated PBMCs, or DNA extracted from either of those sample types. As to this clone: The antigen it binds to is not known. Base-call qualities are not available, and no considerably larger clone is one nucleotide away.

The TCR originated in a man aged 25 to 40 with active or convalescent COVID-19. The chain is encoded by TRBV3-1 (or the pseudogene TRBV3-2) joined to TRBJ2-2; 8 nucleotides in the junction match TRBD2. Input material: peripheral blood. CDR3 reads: CASSLSGVSAGELFF. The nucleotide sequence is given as TGTGCCAGCAGCCTTAGCGGGGTCTCAGCGGGGGAGCTGTTTTTT.